This TCR beta chain was documented in a study of T cells in Graves' hyperthyroidism and ophthalmopathy. General study results and limits: A model of 13 V-J pairs discriminated ophthalmopathy from stable hyperthyroidism. Blood held most thyroid clonotypes expanded above 0.001 frequency.

This CDR3 comprises 16 residues. Germline trimming cut 2 bases from V and 2 bases from J; bases unmatched to any gene: 5. The sample holds many counts of this clonotype. Its antigen remains unidentified. TCR beta CDR3 sequences were amplified from RNA transcripts. RT-PCR in the first round (using the HTBI primer set) targeted the TCR CDR3. A single record per CDR3 protein comes from TCRdb applying MiXCR to the multiplex PCR reads. The sample lists more than 500,000 distinct CDR3 sequences, about 15% occurring once. Fresh peripheral blood, around 10 ml, yielded the PBMCs. Input material: blood. The receptor's source is a woman aged 35 to 49 with Graves' hyperthyroidism. This chain connects TRBV12-3 or TRBV12-4 to TRBJ2-3; 9 positions match TRBD1. CDR3 region: CASSLWGTGYTDTQYF. The DNA of the CDR3 is TGTGCCAGCAGTTTATGGGGGACAGGGTACACAGATACGCAGTATTTT.